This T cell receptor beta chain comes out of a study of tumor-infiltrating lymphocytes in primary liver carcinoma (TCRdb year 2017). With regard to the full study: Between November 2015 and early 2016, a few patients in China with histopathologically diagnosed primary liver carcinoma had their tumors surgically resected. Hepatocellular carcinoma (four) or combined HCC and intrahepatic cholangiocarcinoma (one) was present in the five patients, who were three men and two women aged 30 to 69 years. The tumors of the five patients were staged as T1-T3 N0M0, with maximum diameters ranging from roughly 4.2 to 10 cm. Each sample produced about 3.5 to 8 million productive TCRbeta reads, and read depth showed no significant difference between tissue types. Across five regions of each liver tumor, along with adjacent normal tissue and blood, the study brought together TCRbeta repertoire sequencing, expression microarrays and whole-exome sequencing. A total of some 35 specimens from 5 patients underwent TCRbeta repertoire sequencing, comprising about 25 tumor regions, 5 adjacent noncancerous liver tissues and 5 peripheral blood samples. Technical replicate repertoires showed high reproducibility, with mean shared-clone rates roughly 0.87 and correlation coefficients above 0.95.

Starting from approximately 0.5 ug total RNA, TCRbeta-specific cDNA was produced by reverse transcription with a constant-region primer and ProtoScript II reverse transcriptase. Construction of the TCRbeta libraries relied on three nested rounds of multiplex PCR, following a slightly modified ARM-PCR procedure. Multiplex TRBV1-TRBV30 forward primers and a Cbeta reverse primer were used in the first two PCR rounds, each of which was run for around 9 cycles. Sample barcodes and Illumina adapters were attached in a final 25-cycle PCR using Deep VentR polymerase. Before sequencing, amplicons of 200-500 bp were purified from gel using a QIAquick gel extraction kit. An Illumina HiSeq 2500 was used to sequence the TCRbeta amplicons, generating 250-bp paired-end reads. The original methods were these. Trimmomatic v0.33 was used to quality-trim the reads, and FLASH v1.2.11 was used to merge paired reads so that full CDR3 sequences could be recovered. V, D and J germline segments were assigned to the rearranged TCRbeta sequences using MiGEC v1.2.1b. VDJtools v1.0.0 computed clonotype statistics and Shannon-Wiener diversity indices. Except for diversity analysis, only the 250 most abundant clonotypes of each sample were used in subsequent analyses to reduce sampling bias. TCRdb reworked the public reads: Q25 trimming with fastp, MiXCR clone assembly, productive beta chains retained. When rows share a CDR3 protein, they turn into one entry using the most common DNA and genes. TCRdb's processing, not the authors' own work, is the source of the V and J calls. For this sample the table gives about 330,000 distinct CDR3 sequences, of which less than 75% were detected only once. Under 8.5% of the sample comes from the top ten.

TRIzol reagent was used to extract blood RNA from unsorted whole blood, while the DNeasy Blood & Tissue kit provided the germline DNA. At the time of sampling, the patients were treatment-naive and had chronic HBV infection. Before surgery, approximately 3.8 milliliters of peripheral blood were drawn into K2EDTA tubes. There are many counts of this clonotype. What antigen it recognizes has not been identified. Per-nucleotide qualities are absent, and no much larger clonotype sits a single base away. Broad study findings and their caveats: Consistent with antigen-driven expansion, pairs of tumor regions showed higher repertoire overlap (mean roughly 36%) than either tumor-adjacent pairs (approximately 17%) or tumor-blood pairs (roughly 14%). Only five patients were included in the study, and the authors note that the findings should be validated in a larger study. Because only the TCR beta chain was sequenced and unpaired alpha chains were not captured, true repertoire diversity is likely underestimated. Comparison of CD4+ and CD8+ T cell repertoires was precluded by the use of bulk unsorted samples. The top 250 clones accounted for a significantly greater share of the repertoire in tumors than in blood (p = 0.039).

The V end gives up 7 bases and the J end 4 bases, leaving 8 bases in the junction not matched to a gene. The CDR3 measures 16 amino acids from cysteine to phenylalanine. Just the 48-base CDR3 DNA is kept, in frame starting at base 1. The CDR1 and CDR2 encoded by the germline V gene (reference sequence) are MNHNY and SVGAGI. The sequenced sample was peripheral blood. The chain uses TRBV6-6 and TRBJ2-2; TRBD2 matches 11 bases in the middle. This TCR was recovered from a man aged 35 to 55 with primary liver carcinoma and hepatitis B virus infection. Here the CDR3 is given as CASTDLSGRVTGELFF. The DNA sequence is TGTGCCAGCACCGACCTTAGCGGGAGGGTCACCGGGGAGCTGTTTTTT.